This TCR beta chain was sequenced in a study of blood T cell repertoires in COVID-19. Study as a whole: T cells, B-cell-depleted T cells, or PBMCs supplied cDNA or gDNA.

This clone came up once. Source study methods: Estimation of nucleated cell counts was performed using reference gene primer amplification. Using immunoSEQ multiplex PCR, the repertoire was profiled, and TCRdb retains in-frame clones only, with some absent. Clone size and V and J calls were adopted from that table, with D and trimming inferred from the DNA. Of a few hundred thousand clones in the sample, about nine tenths are singletons; the top ten hold approximately 1.2%. The sequenced sample consisted of PBMCs or T cells enriched from blood (not recorded which). The sequence was collected from a human donor in a cohort exposed to, infected with or recovered from COVID-19 (not recorded which). The donor label of this sample is uncertain.

CDR3 residues: CASSLGAGAGETQYF. CDR3 bases: TGTGCCAGCAGCTTGGGTGCCGGGGCGGGGGAGACCCAGTACTTC. The chain employs TRBV5-4 and TRBJ2-5; perhaps TRBD2 as D (6 bases). Germline CDR1 reads SGHNT; CDR2 reads YYREEE (reference sequence). The CDR3 contains 15 residues. V lost 0 bases to trimming and J lost 5 bases, with 14 bases between them. The entire variable domain, with the rest obtained from reference TRBV5-4 and TRBJ2-5, is as follows: ETGVTQSPTHLIKTRGQQVTLRCSSQSGHNTVSWYQQALGQGPQFIFQYYREEENGRGNFPPRFSGLQFPNYSSELNVNALELDDSALYLCASSLGAGAGETQYFGPGTRLLVL.